A single sample gave rise to the 28 T cell receptor beta chains below, sequenced in a study of blood T cell repertoires in COVID-19 (TCRdb year 2020). The library relied on the immunoSEQ multiplex PCR assay. TCRdb limited this immuneACCESS table to in-frame rearrangements with V and J called. A share of clones is missing; checked studies link under half to unresolved V genes, and the rest is unexplained. This sample comprises about 200,000 clones, about 89% of them detected only once. The ten largest clonotypes hold around 6% of the sample. The specimen sequenced was peripheral blood. The receptors shown here come from a man in his 60s who had recovered from COVID-19.

A word on this clone: Other DNA sequences from this sample encode an identical CDR3 as well. This rearrangement joins TRBV15 to TRBJ2-7; 9 nucleotides align to TRBD1. Germline CDR1 reads LNHNV; CDR2 reads YYDKDF (reference sequence). The CDR3 covers 14 residues. V shed 0 bases and J 4 bases; nucleotides not matched to a gene: 1. CDR3 amino acids: CATSREGQGYEQYF. The CDR3 DNA sequence: TGTGCCACCAGCAGAGAGGGACAGGGTTACGAGCAGTACTTC.

The chain couples TRBV4-2 to TRBJ2-6, with D possibly TRBD2 on 5 matching bases. V lost 0 bases, J lost 3 bases, and 9 bases lay in between. CDR1 and CDR2 (germline): LGHNA, YNFKEQ. The CDR3 consists of 16 residues. Here the CDR3 reads CASSQDLGSGANVLTF. CDR3 bases: TGTGCCAGCAGCCAAGATCTAGGGAGTGGGGCCAACGTCCTGACTTTC.

V gene TRBV28 combines with J gene TRBJ1-5; 7 bases fit TRBD1. The CDR3 extends over 14 amino acids. Germline V gene data show CDR1 as MDHEN and CDR2 as SYDVKM. The V segment lost 7 bases and the J segment 10 bases; nucleotides outside the gene matches: 13. In DNA, the CDR3 is TGTGCCAGCATTGGAGGGCAGGGGGAGGTTCCCCAGCATTTT. It is translated as CASIGGQGEVPQHF.

The V and J genes are TRBV11-2 and TRBJ2-7; 9 bases map to TRBD1. With V trimmed by 5 bases and J by 6 bases, 17 bases remained unmatched. The CDR3 is 17 residues long. Looked up from germline, CDR1 is SGHAT and CDR2 is FQNNGV. The CDR3 is CASSPDRDRAFRGEQYF. The DNA for the CDR3 is TGTGCCAGCAGCCCGGACCGGGACAGGGCTTTTCGGGGCGAGCAGTACTTC.

The rearrangement links TRBV29-1 to TRBJ2-7; 7 bases fit TRBD1. J lost 4 bases, V lost 5 bases, and 5 bases had no gene match. Germline V gene data show CDR1 as SQVTM and CDR2 as ANQGSEA. This CDR3 region has 12 residues. The CDR3 reads CSVQGGAYEQYF. The CDR3 region has the DNA TGCAGCGTTCAAGGGGGCGCGTACGAGCAGTACTTC.

The chain joins TRBV4-1 to TRBJ2-1; TRBD2 agrees at 8 bases. CDR1 MGHRA and CDR2 YSYEKL come from the germline V gene. The CDR3 consists of 15 residues. V lost 4 bases and J lost 5; bases outside the gene matches: 7. The CDR3 region has the DNA TGCGCCAGCAGCCTTTTTAGCGGGGCTAACAATGAGCAGTTCTTC. It translates to CASSLFSGANNEQFF.

CDR3 nucleotide sequence: TGTGCCAGCAGCTTTTCAGGAGATACGCAGTATTTT. As protein: CASSFSGDTQYF. V and J are TRBV7-3 and TRBJ2-3; no reliable D call. V was clipped by 3 bases and J by 5 bases, with 6 bases between them. The CDR3 is 12 residues long. The germline V gene has CDR1 SGHTA and CDR2 FQGTGA.

This chain links TRBV7-6 with TRBJ1-4; D may be TRBD1 (6 bases). Trimming pared 3 bases from V and 0 bases from J, leaving 8 bases between. The CDR3 loop spans 15 amino acids. The germline gives CDR1 SGHVS, CDR2 FNYEAQ. The CDR3 reads CASSLSGATNEKLFF. CDR3 DNA sequence: TGTGCCAGCAGCTTGTCAGGGGCAACTAATGAAAAACTGTTTTTT.

This clone was observed once. The chain links TRBV19 to TRBJ2-7; TRBD1 might be the D (6 bases). The ends were cut back, 7 bases at V and 7 bases at J, with 20 bases in the middle. This CDR3 has 14 residues. Germline V lookup: CDR1 LNHDA, CDR2 SQIVND (reference sequence). The CDR3 nucleotides are TGTGCCAGTACTAAGGGGGTCGGTGGTTGGGAGCAGTACTTC. Amino acid sequence: CASTKGVGGWEQYF.

V and J are TRBV2 and TRBJ2-2, with TRBD2 identical over 10 bases. The CDR3 spans 18 residues. The germline CDR1 and CDR2 sequences are SNHLY and FYNNEI. J was trimmed by 7 bases and V by 6 bases; bases with no gene match: 17. This CDR3 is CASRSPLGAGGLVGELFF. The CDR3 DNA reads TGTGCCAGCAGATCGCCTCTTGGAGCGGGGGGGCTGGTCGGGGAGCTGTTTTTT. The full variable domain, its missing parts supplied by reference TRBV2 and TRBJ2-2, is EPEVTQTPSHQVTQMGQEVILRCVPISNHLYFYWYRQILGQKVEFLVSFYNNEISEKSEIFDDQFSVERPDGSNFTLKIRSTKLEDSAMYFCASRSPLGAGGLVGELFFGEGSRLTVL.

The chain carries TRBV5-1 and TRBJ2-6; the match to TRBD1 covers 10 bases. The CDR3 consists of 18 residues. The V and J ends lost 4 bases and 0 bases, in that order; junction bases with no gene match: 7. Germline values: CDR1 SGHRS, CDR2 YFSETQ. The CDR3 is CASSLGTGVVSGANVLTF. CDR3 in DNA: TGCGCCAGCAGCCTTGGGACAGGGGTAGTCTCTGGGGCCAACGTCCTGACTTTC.

CDR3 DNA: TGTGCCAGCAGAGAGACAGGGTACTATGGCTACACCTTC. Amino acid sequence: CASRETGYYGYTF. The chain recombines TRBV6-5 with TRBJ1-2; the match to TRBD1 covers 7 bases. V was pared by 6 bases and J by 3 bases, with 4 bases of the junction left unmatched. Per germline, CDR1 MNHEY and CDR2 SVGAGI. The CDR3 covers 13 residues.

The rearrangement uses TRBV19 and TRBJ1-5, with D unclear. V shed 0 bases and J shed 3 bases, with 12 bases lying between them. The CDR3 is made up of 16 amino acids. CDR1 LNHDA and CDR2 SQIVND come from the germline V gene (reference sequence). CDR3 region: CASSIEAGFPNQPQHF. Written as DNA, the CDR3 is TGTGCCAGTAGTATAGAGGCAGGCTTCCCCAATCAGCCCCAGCATTTT.

The count of this clone is one. V usage is TRBV2 and J usage is TRBJ1-1; D is undetermined. The CDR3 extends over 12 amino acids. V lost 5 bases, J lost 10 bases, and 14 bases lay in between. Germline loops: CDR1 SNHLY, CDR2 FYNNEI. The CDR3, as DNA: TGTGCCAGCAGTCCCCTGGGTGCAGGAGCTTTCTTT. Translation: CASSPLGAGAFF.

The J gene is TRBJ2-5, the V gene TRBV20-1; 7 nucleotides agree with TRBD2. Germline CDR1 and CDR2: DFQATT and SNEGSKA (reference sequence). The J segment lost 6 bases and the V segment lost 7 bases, leaving 5 bases of the junction unmatched. The CDR3 has 11 residues. The CDR3 nucleotides read TGCAGTGGCCAGCGGGAACAGACCCAGTACTTC. It translates to CSGQREQTQYF.

This clone was recorded a few times. V and J are TRBV2 and TRBJ2-7, with 7 bases fitting TRBD1. V was pared by 4 bases and J by 4 bases, with 7 bases of the junction left unmatched. Germline lookup yields CDR1 SNHLY and CDR2 FYNNEI. The CDR3 contains 14 residues. DNA of the CDR3: TGTGCCAGCAGTGGCCCTGGCAGGGGGTACGAGCAGTACTTC. The encoded protein is CASSGPGRGYEQYF.

The chain recombines TRBV10-1 with TRBJ2-7; 11 bases align to TRBD2. The CDR3 is made up of 14 amino acids. Germline V gives CDR1 WNHNN, CDR2 SYGVQD (reference sequence). V was pared by 6 bases and J by 2 bases, with 3 bases of the junction left unmatched. DNA of the CDR3: TGCGCCAGCAGGGGGACTAGCGGCACCTACGAGCAGTACTTC. This encodes CASRGTSGTYEQYF.

The chain combines TRBV5-4 with TRBJ1-1, with D tentatively TRBD1 (5 bases). The CDR3 runs 15 residues. CDR1 and CDR2 from the germline V gene are SGHNT and YYREEE (reference sequence). Trimming pared 4 bases from V and 4 bases from J, leaving 17 bases between. CDR3 DNA: TGTGCCAGCAGCGAGGCTCGGGGGTGGATCACTGAAGCTTTCTTT. This encodes CASSEARGWITEAFF.

This chain links TRBV1 with TRBJ1-2; TRBD1, the table's D call, was not compared with the DNA. TRBV1 is listed as a pseudogene. The CDR3 has 13 amino acids. For the CDR3, the DNA is TGCACCAGCAGATCCGGCAGGCCATATGGCTACACCTTC. Its translation: CTSRSGRPYGYTF.

This CDR3 reads CASSLVLLAGGGSYNEQFF. The CDR3 DNA is TGTGCCAGCAGCTTGGTTTTGCTAGCGGGGGGAGGGTCCTACAATGAGCAGTTCTTC. The chain recombines TRBV5-5 with TRBJ2-1; 11 bases agree with TRBD2. The V gene's germline CDR1 is SGHKS and CDR2 YYEKEE (reference sequence). Trimming at V came to 0 bases and at J to 1 base, leaving 9 bases not matched to a gene. This CDR3 has 19 amino acids. The full variable domain, completed using reference TRBV5-5 and TRBJ2-1, is DAGVTQSPTHLIKTRGQQVTLRCSPISGHKSVSWYQQVLGQGPQFIFQYYEKEERGRGNFPDRFSARQFPNYSSELNVNALLLGDSALYLCASSLVLLAGGGSYNEQFFGPGTRLTVL.

This clone was seen a single time. This rearrangement joins TRBV11-3 to TRBJ2-2; 7 bases are shared with TRBD2. V dropped 8 bases and J dropped 4; count of bases not matched to a gene: 4. The germline gives CDR1 SGHNT, CDR2 YENEEA. The CDR3 sequence is 13 residues long. The CDR3 nucleotides are TGTGCCAGCCGACGGACTAGCACCGGGGAGCTGTTTTTT. Its translation: CASRRTSTGELFF.

This clone has only a few counts. The chain is built from TRBV5-5 and TRBJ1-2, with TRBD1 identical over 7 bases. The CDR3 covers 15 residues. V shed 5 bases and J 2 bases; nucleotides not matched to a gene: 9. CDR1 and CDR2 from the germline V gene are SGHKS and YYEKEE (reference sequence). The CDR3 spells CASRMGPTGNYGYTF. CDR3 DNA: TGTGCCAGCAGGATGGGCCCGACAGGGAACTATGGCTACACCTTC.

The genes are TRBV7-2 and TRBJ1-1; no definite D call. The CDR3 runs to 13 residues. The V and J ends lost 8 bases and 0 bases respectively, with 10 bases between them. Germline loops: CDR1 SGHTA, CDR2 FQGNSA. CDR3 sequence (DNA): TGTGCCAGCGGCAACGGGATGAACACTGAAGCTTTCTTT. Translated: CASGNGMNTEAFF.

This chain joins TRBV6-5 and TRBJ1-2; D not certain. CDR1 MNHEY and CDR2 SVGAGI come from the germline V gene. CDR3 length: 14 amino acids. Trimming stripped 5 bases from V and 4 bases from J, with 14 bases between. CDR3 protein: CASSPGGQVYGYTF. The CDR3 region has the DNA TGTGCCAGCAGTCCCGGCGGGCAGGTCTATGGCTACACCTTC.

The chain has TRBV4-1 and TRBJ2-1; 10 bases align to TRBD2. Germline values: CDR1 MGHRA, CDR2 YSYEKL. The CDR3 length is 15 residues. The junction had 11 bases not matched to a gene; V was cut back by 0 bases and J by 15 bases. In DNA form, the CDR3 reads TGCGCCAGCAGCCAAGATGGGACTAGCGTCGCCTTACGGTTCTTC. Translated: CASSQDGTSVALRFF.

The rearrangement joins TRBV6-4 to TRBJ2-7; perhaps TRBD2 as D (6 bases). The germline V and J ends were trimmed by 9 bases and 3 bases, with 15 bases remaining between them. The CDR3 sequence is 13 residues long. The germline CDR1 and CDR2 sequences are MRHNA and SNTAGT. The CDR3 loop is CARGGGHHYEQYF. CDR3 in DNA: TGTGCCAGAGGAGGAGGGCACCACTACGAGCAGTACTTC.

This clone was detected ten times or more. The genes are TRBV6-6 and TRBJ1-1, with D maybe TRBD1 (5 bases). Trimming shortened V by 6 bases and J by 0 bases, and 17 bases separated the two germline ends. The germline V gene has CDR1 MNHNY and CDR2 SVGAGI (reference sequence). CDR3 size: 16 residues. The CDR3 coding sequence is TGTGCCAGCAGCCCATCTAGGGGAACGATGAACACTGAAGCTTTCTTT. This gives the protein CASSPSRGTMNTEAFF.

This chain uses TRBV3-1 (or the pseudogene TRBV3-2) with TRBJ2-1; TRBD2 matches 11 bases. Germline loops: CDR1 LGHDT, CDR2 YNNKEL (reference sequence). J gave up 4 bases and V 5 bases, and 4 bases lay outside the gene matches. The CDR3 is made up of 15 amino acids. CDR3 coding DNA: TGTGCCAGCAGCTCTAGCGGGGGGTCTTACAATGAGCAGTTCTTC. As protein: CASSSSGGSYNEQFF.